Shown below are 21 T cell receptor beta chains from a single sample sequenced in a study of spatial heterogeneity in lung cancer (dated by TCRdb to between 2017 and 2020). The library was made by 5' RACE. TCRdb names NextSeq 500 as the instrument used. The public reads were run again by TCRdb, first through fastp at Q25 and then through MiXCR, and only productive beta chains were kept. CDR3 protein sequences are deduplicated, and each keeps its most common genes and DNA. For this sample the table gives 43,000 or so distinct CDR3 sequences, of which approximately 6.2% were detected only once. The ten most abundant clones make up 43% of the sample. The sample's time point label, decoded: sample taken at primary tumor resection. Sequenced here: PBMCs, sampled at surgery. The source of these receptors is a female donor with early-stage non-small cell lung cancer.

Many counts were recorded for this clonotype. The chain recombines TRBV18 with TRBJ1-1, with D tentatively TRBD1 (6 bases). Germline V gives CDR1 KGHSH, CDR2 LQKENI. Between the trimmed V and J ends, which lost 3 bases and 11 bases, there was a span of 13 bases. The CDR3 has 12 residues. This CDR3 is CASSPGAGRAFF. The CDR3 coding sequence is TGTGCCAGCTCACCGGGGGCCGGACGGGCTTTCTTT.

This clonotype was found many times. The J gene is TRBJ2-1, the V gene TRBV4-3; 10 bases fit TRBD1. Per the germline V gene, CDR1 is LGHNA and CDR2 is YSLEER. The CDR3 totals 15 residues. Losses at the gene ends were 2 bases for V and 4 bases for J; bases not matched to a gene: 2. CDR3 in amino acids: CASSQPGQGYNEQFF. The DNA for the CDR3 is TGCGCCAGCAGCCAACCGGGACAGGGGTACAATGAGCAGTTCTTC.

This chain joins TRBV12-3 or TRBV12-4 and TRBJ2-3, with TRBD2 matching over 10 bases. CDR3 length equals 15 residues. V lost 5 bases and J lost 6; bases outside the gene matches: 8. The CDR3: CASSPRLAGGDTQYF. The DNA for the CDR3 is TGTGCCAGCAGTCCCAGACTAGCGGGCGGGGATACGCAGTATTTT.

Many counts were recorded for this clonotype. V gene TRBV10-1 combines with J gene TRBJ2-3, with D maybe TRBD2 (6 bases). The CDR3 is 13 residues long. The germline CDR1 and CDR2 sequences are WNHNN and SYGVQD (reference sequence). V gave up 6 bases and J gave up 1 base, with 8 bases separating them. The CDR3 is CASSREGTDTQYF. The DNA for the CDR3 is TGCGCCAGCAGCAGGGAGGGCACAGATACGCAGTATTTT.

In its sample, this clonotype was seen a few times. CDR3 bases: TGTGCCAGCTCACGAGGCACTAGCTACAATGAGCAGTTCTTC. Protein product: CASSRGTSYNEQFF. This chain joins TRBV18 and TRBJ2-1, with D perhaps TRBD2 (5 bases). The germline V gene encodes CDR1 KGHSH and CDR2 LQKENI. The CDR3 has 14 amino acids. The V end was cut by 4 bases, the J end by 3 bases, with 10 bases between.

The chain joins TRBV10-3 to TRBJ1-5, with 7 nucleotides matching TRBD1. Trimming removed 2 bases from V and 4 bases from J; junction bases left unmatched: 8. The CDR3 is 16 residues long. Germline lookup yields CDR1 ENHRY and CDR2 SYGVKD. In DNA form, the CDR3 reads TGTGCCATCAGTGAGATCCTCCGGGACAGAAATCAGCCCCAGCATTTT. It encodes CAISEILRDRNQPQHF.

This clonotype was seen ten or more times. The rearrangement links TRBV7-3 to TRBJ2-1; D is undetermined. Germline CDR1 reads SGHTA; CDR2 reads FQGTGA. This CDR3 has 15 amino acids. Trimming took 3 bases from V and 1 from J, leaving 10 bases between them. CDR3 amino acids: CASSFLTRSYNEQFF. The CDR3 DNA sequence: TGTGCCAGCAGCTTTCTAACCCGGTCCTACAATGAGCAGTTCTTC.

In its sample, this clonotype was seen a few times. The chain recombines TRBV6-6 with TRBJ1-1, with a weak D call TRBD1 (6 bases). The germline gives CDR1 MNHNY, CDR2 SVGAGI (reference sequence). Trimming removed 5 bases at V and 7 bases at J, with 11 bases between. This CDR3 spans 12 amino acids. CDR3 residues: CASSEQGLEAFF. As DNA, the CDR3 is TGTGCCAGCAGTGAACAGGGACTTGAAGCTTTCTTT.

This clonotype has at least ten counts. The V call is TRBV12-3 or TRBV12-4, the J call TRBJ2-3, with 7 bases identical to TRBD1. The junction had 5 bases not matched to a gene; V was cut back by 5 bases and J by 0 bases. The CDR3 extends over 15 amino acids. In DNA, the CDR3 is TGTGCCAGCAGTCTCAAACAGGGGAGCACAGATACGCAGTATTTT. Translated, it gives CASSLKQGSTDTQYF.

This clonotype was detected ten times or more. This chain links TRBV3-1 with TRBJ2-7; TRBD2 matches 10 bases. In germline, CDR1 is LGHDT, CDR2 YNNKEL (reference sequence). J was trimmed by 0 bases and V by 4 bases; bases with no gene match: 6. CDR3 length: 16 amino acids. The CDR3 loop is CASSPIAGGSSYEQYF. The CDR3 DNA sequence: TGTGCCAGCAGCCCCATAGCGGGGGGTAGCTCCTACGAGCAGTACTTC.

Many counts were recorded for this clonotype. The gene calls are TRBV29-1 and TRBJ2-1; 10 bases map to TRBD2. V was pared by 3 bases and J by 4 bases, with 9 bases of the junction left unmatched. The germline V gene has CDR1 SQVTM and CDR2 ANQGSEA. The CDR3 consists of 16 residues. CDR3 amino acids: CSVEFGSGGDYNEQFF. The CDR3 bases are TGCAGCGTTGAGTTTGGGAGCGGGGGGGATTACAATGAGCAGTTCTTC.

Many counts were recorded for this clonotype. The chain combines TRBV5-1 with TRBJ2-5; D may be TRBD1 (5 bases). V lost 1 base and J lost 1, with 11 bases in between. This CDR3 is 15 amino acids long. The germline V gene has CDR1 SGHRS and CDR2 YFSETQ. The CDR3 nucleotides are TGCGCCAGCAGCTTGCCCGTAGGGGTCCAAGAGACCCAGTACTTC. Translating it yields CASSLPVGVQETQYF.

The chain joins TRBV6-1 to TRBJ2-5, with a tentative D call TRBD2 (7 bases). The CDR3 consists of 15 residues. V lost 4 bases and J lost 5, with 17 bases in between. The germline CDR1 and CDR2 sequences are MNHNS and SASEGT. CDR3 coding DNA: TGTGCCAGCAGTGTGGCGGGGGCGCGGTCCGAGACCCAGTACTTC. Translating it yields CASSVAGARSETQYF.

V gene TRBV18 combines with J gene TRBJ2-3, with D possibly being TRBD2 (5 bases). The CDR3 has 17 residues. Germline CDR1 KGHSH, CDR2 LQKENI. Trimming cost V 3 bases and J 5 bases, with 21 bases left between them. CDR3 amino acids: CASSPAGGPASRDTQYF. CDR3 bases: TGTGCCAGCTCACCCGCTGGCGGGCCCGCCTCCCGAGATACGCAGTATTTT.

This clonotype was picked up many times. For the CDR3, the DNA is TGTGCCAGCAGCCAGGGGCCAAACCAAGAGACCCAGTACTTC. It codes for CASSQGPNQETQYF. The rearrangement uses TRBV4-2 and TRBJ2-5; the D gene is possibly TRBD1 (5 bases). With 3 bases removed from V and 0 bases from J, the gap between germline ends came to 8 bases. The CDR3 consists of 14 residues. Germline assignment: CDR1 LGHNA and CDR2 YNFKEQ.

This clonotype was detected ten times or more. This chain uses TRBV7-3 with TRBJ2-1, with no clear D. Germline V gene lookup returns CDR1 SGHTA and CDR2 FQGTGA. The CDR3 totals 13 residues. The V gene lost 0 bases and the J gene lost 7 bases, with 7 bases spanning the gap. The CDR3 here is CASSLTRDNEQFF. The CDR3 region has the DNA TGTGCCAGCAGCTTAACACGTGATAATGAGCAGTTCTTC.

This chain connects TRBV30 to TRBJ2-3; either TRBD1 or TRBD2 may fit D (5 bases each). Trimming removed 1 base from V and 4 bases from J, with 18 bases in between. CDR1 is GTSNPN and CDR2 is SVGIG in the germline V gene (reference sequence). The CDR3 extends over 16 amino acids. The CDR3 DNA reads TGTGCCTGGAGTGGGACGGGGCCAGAGAACCCAGATACGCAGTATTTT. This sequence encodes CAWSGTGPENPDTQYF.

The V call is TRBV20-1, the J call TRBJ2-1; 10 bases are a match to TRBD1. This CDR3 contains 15 residues. V shed 6 bases, J shed 10 bases, and the junction held 15 bases outside the gene matches. Germline values: CDR1 DFQATT, CDR2 SNEGSKA (reference sequence). The DNA for the CDR3 is TGCAGTGCCGTATACCGGGACAGGGGCGGCTGGGAGCAGTTCTTC. It specifies CSAVYRDRGGWEQFF.

The chain carries TRBV7-9 and TRBJ1-2; D call uncertain. The CDR3 has 16 residues. Germline assignment: CDR1 SEHNR and CDR2 FQNEAQ (reference sequence). The ends were cut back, 3 bases at V and 5 bases at J, with 19 bases in the middle. This chain's CDR3 is CASSLVTGRLGYGYTF. CDR3 DNA sequence: TGTGCCAGCAGCTTGGTAACCGGACGTCTCGGGTATGGCTACACCTTC.

The chain uses TRBV6-6 and TRBJ1-5, with a weak D call TRBD1 (5 bases). V was cut by 8 bases and J by 4 bases, with 12 bases left in between. CDR1 and CDR2 from the germline V gene are MNHNY and SVGAGI (reference sequence). This CDR3 spans 13 amino acids. CDR3 in DNA: TGTGCCAGCCGGCAGGGCGGAAATCAGCCCCAGCATTTT. This gives the protein CASRQGGNQPQHF.

At least ten counts were recorded for this clonotype. The chain has TRBV7-8 and TRBJ1-1; a weak D match, TRBD1 (5 bases). Germline-derived CDR1 and CDR2 are SGHVS and FQNEAQ. V was cut by 0 bases and J by 4 bases, with 15 bases left in between. This CDR3 has 16 residues. The CDR3 region has the DNA TGTGCCAGCAGCTTAGCGAAGGCAGGGACGGGCACTGAAGCTTTCTTT. Translation: CASSLAKAGTGTEAFF.